These 32 T cell receptor beta chains were sequenced from one sample in a study of cytomegalovirus exposure and HLA in healthy donors. The PCR was carried out with 60 Vbeta primers and 13 Jbeta primers. Method: immunoSEQ multiplex PCR; TCRdb's copy keeps in-frame clones and lacks some. The sample's table shows 40,000 to 50,000 clones. Sample: PBMCs. These receptors were collected from a woman in her 40s in good health and CMV-seronegative.

The rearrangement links TRBV5-1 to TRBJ2-1, with TRBD2 as a possible D gene (5 bases). Trimming removed 4 bases from V and 7 bases from J, with 9 bases in between. The CDR3 is 12 residues long. Germline loops: CDR1 SGHRS, CDR2 YFSETQ. The CDR3 sequence is CASSTTRNEQFF. The CDR3 coding sequence is TGCGCCAGCAGCACCACTAGAAATGAGCAGTTCTTC.

V is TRBV14 and J is TRBJ2-5; TRBD2 matches at 12 bases. The CDR3 loop spans 18 amino acids. The germline gives CDR1 SGHDN, CDR2 FVKESK. V shed 2 bases and J 3 bases; nucleotides not matched to a gene: 10. The CDR3 nucleotides are TGTGCCAGCAGCCAATCTAGCGGGAGGGCCAAGATCAAAGAGACCCAGTACTTC. Protein sequence: CASSQSSGRAKIKETQYF. Full variable domain (missing parts from reference TRBV14 and TRBJ2-5): EAGVTQFPSHSVIEKGQTVTLRCDPISGHDNLYWYRRVMGKEIKFLLHFVKESKQDESGMPNNRFLAERTGGTYSTLKVQPAELEDSGVYFCASSQSSGRAKIKETQYFGPGTRLLVL.

The chain links TRBV6-6 to TRBJ2-5; tentative D call: TRBD1 (5 bases). Trimming cost V 0 bases and J 1 base, with 9 bases left between them. Germline values: CDR1 MNHNY, CDR2 SVGAGI (reference sequence). CDR3 length: 15 residues. For the CDR3, the DNA is TGTGCCAGCAGTTACTCGATCAGGGTCCAAGAGACCCAGTACTTC. This translates into CASSYSIRVQETQYF.

The V gene is TRBV6-5, the J gene TRBJ2-7; tentatively, D is TRBD2 (5 bases). From germline, CDR1 is MNHEY and CDR2 SVGAGI. The CDR3 contains 14 residues. Trimming stripped 3 bases from V and 1 base from J, with 10 bases between. CDR3 sequence: CASSYWRASYEQYF. The CDR3 region has the DNA TGTGCCAGCAGTTATTGGCGGGCGTCCTACGAGCAGTACTTC.

The chain recombines TRBV4-1 with TRBJ1-1; D not resolved. V lost 4 bases to trimming and J lost 5 bases, with 17 bases between them. The CDR3 runs 15 residues. CDR1 is MGHRA, CDR2 YSYEKL, per germline. CDR3 in amino acids: CASSPSFGTGTEAFF. Written as DNA, the CDR3 is TGCGCCAGCAGCCCCTCTTTTGGTACGGGGACTGAAGCTTTCTTT.

This chain joins TRBV6-5 and TRBJ1-5; the D is unclear. The V end lost 4 bases, the J end lost 7 bases, and 14 bases lay between the germline ends. The CDR3 totals 14 residues. Germline V gives CDR1 MNHEY, CDR2 SVGAGI. CDR3 sequence: CASSSFQREQPQHF. The CDR3 DNA reads as TGTGCCAGCAGTTCGTTCCAGAGGGAACAGCCCCAGCATTTT.

The chain joins TRBV6-5 to TRBJ2-1; D is unclear. V lost 5 bases and J 0 bases, leaving 8 bases between the germline ends. Germline-derived CDR1 and CDR2 are MNHEY and SVGAGI. The CDR3 runs to 14 residues. The CDR3 DNA sequence: TGTGCCAGCAGTAGTGGGCTCTCCTACAATGAGCAGTTCTTC. It is translated as CASSSGLSYNEQFF.

This chain connects TRBV28 to TRBJ2-1; D might be TRBD2 (5 bases). This CDR3 is 14 amino acids long. The V end lost 5 bases, the J end lost 9 bases, and 17 bases lay between the germline ends. Germline V gene lookup returns CDR1 MDHEN and CDR2 SYDVKM. The CDR3 DNA reads as TGTGCCAGCAGTCAAGGACTGCAAAGGAGTGAGCAGTTCTTC. It translates to CASSQGLQRSEQFF.

This rearrangement joins TRBV19 to TRBJ2-6; D perhaps matches TRBD1 (5 bases). The ends were cut back, 7 bases at V and 2 bases at J, with 15 bases in the middle. The CDR3 extends over 16 amino acids. Germline assignment: CDR1 LNHDA and CDR2 SQIVND (reference sequence). This CDR3 is CASNWGAGTGANVLTF. The CDR3 DNA reads TGTGCCAGTAATTGGGGCGCAGGGACTGGGGCCAACGTCCTGACTTTC.

This rearrangement joins TRBV14 to TRBJ2-1, with a possible D match to TRBD2 (5 bases). The CDR3 contains 12 residues. Germline CDR1 reads SGHDN; CDR2 reads FVKESK. Trimming cost V 4 bases and J 8 bases, with 9 bases left between them. CDR3 sequence: CASSPGIYEQFF. The CDR3 coding sequence is TGTGCCAGCAGCCCCGGGATTTATGAGCAGTTCTTC.

The rearrangement links TRBV18 to TRBJ2-7, with TRBD1 identical over 11 bases. The CDR3 loop spans 15 amino acids. Trimming at V came to 4 bases and at J to 5 bases, leaving 7 bases not matched to a gene. Looked up from germline, CDR1 is KGHSH and CDR2 is LQKENI. CDR3 bases: TGTGCCAGCTCACGAGGGACAGGGGGAACTGACGAGCAGTACTTC. Protein sequence: CASSRGTGGTDEQYF.

The chain employs TRBV7-3 and TRBJ1-1, with D unclear. Germline V CDR1 and CDR2: SGHTA, FQGTGA. Trimming left V 0 bases short and J 5 bases short, with 7 bases between. The CDR3 is 13 amino acids. CDR3 in amino acids: CASSLTGRTEAFF. The CDR3 nucleotides are TGTGCCAGCAGCTTAACCGGGAGAACTGAAGCTTTCTTT.

V gene TRBV7-6 combines with J gene TRBJ1-2; 7 nucleotides align to TRBD1. Germline CDR1 is SGHVS and CDR2 is FNYEAQ. V trimming: 4 bases; J trimming: 7 bases; junction bases outside the gene matches: 9. This CDR3 is 14 amino acids long. CDR3 nucleotide sequence: TGTGCCAGCAGCTCTCACGACAGGGATAGTGGCTACACCTTC. This translates into CASSSHDRDSGYTF.

DNA for the CDR3: TGTGCCAGCAGCTCCTTCCGGCAGGGAGGGCCGCAGCCCCAGCATTTT. Translating gives CASSSFRQGGPQPQHF. The V and J genes are TRBV7-2 and TRBJ1-5; the D gene is possibly TRBD1 (5 bases). The CDR3 totals 16 residues. Germline V gene sequence: CDR1 SGHTA, CDR2 FQGNSA. Trimming pared 4 bases from V and 7 bases from J, leaving 20 bases between.

The CDR3 DNA reads TGTGCCAGCAGTTTATCGGCGAGACACGATGAGCAGTTCTTC. Translating gives CASSLSARHDEQFF. This chain uses TRBV28 with TRBJ2-1; D uncertain. The CDR3 runs 14 residues. The V end lost 1 base, the J end lost 8 bases, and 12 bases lay between the germline ends. CDR1 is MDHEN and CDR2 is SYDVKM in the germline V gene.

The chain carries TRBV5-1 and TRBJ2-7, with D possibly being TRBD1 (6 bases). The CDR3 is made up of 14 amino acids. Germline V lookup: CDR1 SGHRS, CDR2 YFSETQ. Trimming removed 4 bases at V and 2 bases at J, with 13 bases between. The CDR3 sequence: CASSLGQKAYEQYF. The CDR3 DNA reads as TGCGCCAGCAGCCTCGGACAGAAGGCCTACGAGCAGTACTTC.

V is TRBV18 and J is TRBJ2-1, with 8 positions matching TRBD1. Germline-derived CDR1 and CDR2 are KGHSH and LQKENI. Trimming removed 6 bases from V and 6 bases from J; junction bases left unmatched: 13. The CDR3 contains 16 residues. The CDR3 sequence: CASSYLPGTGFNEQFF. The CDR3 DNA follows: TGTGCCAGCTCGTATCTCCCCGGGACAGGATTCAATGAGCAGTTCTTC.

The chain employs TRBV28 and TRBJ1-5, with a weak D call TRBD1 (5 bases). The CDR3 spans 16 residues. Germline CDR1 reads MDHEN; CDR2 reads SYDVKM. V lost 8 bases and J lost 3, with 20 bases in between. CDR3 in amino acids: CASSPHGTLLNQPQHF. The DNA for the CDR3 is TGTGCCAGCTCCCCTCATGGGACTTTGCTCAATCAGCCCCAGCATTTT.

As for this clone: Other DNA sequences from this sample encode an identical CDR3 as well. V and J are TRBV11-2 and TRBJ2-7; D unresolved. Trimming stripped 5 bases from V and 2 bases from J, with 4 bases between. The length of the CDR3 is 11 residues. CDR1 SGHAT and CDR2 FQNNGV come from the germline V gene. The CDR3 DNA is TGTGCCAGCAGCCTCGCCTACGAGCAGTACTTC. Protein: CASSLAYEQYF.

This sequence joins TRBV9 and TRBJ2-5, with a weak D call TRBD1 (5 bases). The CDR3 sequence is 14 residues long. The germline CDR1 and CDR2 sequences are SGDLS and YYNGEE. V gave up 4 bases and J gave up 5 bases, with 15 bases separating them. CDR3 loop: CASSPRQGWETQYF. The CDR3 DNA reads as TGTGCCAGCAGCCCCCGGCAGGGCTGGGAGACCCAGTACTTC.

In the case of this clone: Sequence at one end of the junction differs from germline and may be a read error. This CDR3 is CASRGGLAGPRF. The CDR3 DNA sequence: TGTGCCAGCAGGGGGGGACTAGCTGGCCCAAGGTTC. The V call is TRBV6-1, the J call TRBJ2-7, with 9 bases that match TRBD2. Germline V CDR1 and CDR2: MNHNS, SASEGT. The CDR3 runs 12 residues.

The chain combines TRBV9 with TRBJ2-3; 8 bases line up with TRBD2. Per germline, CDR1 SGDLS and CDR2 YYNGEE. This CDR3 spans 17 amino acids. V shed 1 base and J 0 bases; nucleotides not matched to a gene: 7. The CDR3 region has the DNA TGTGCCAGCAGCGTACGGGTAGCGGGACTTAGCACAGATACGCAGTATTTT. Amino acid sequence: CASSVRVAGLSTDTQYF.

The chain is built from TRBV7-9 and TRBJ2-3, with D perhaps TRBD2 (5 bases). CDR3 length: 15 residues. Per the germline V gene, CDR1 is SEHNR and CDR2 is FQNEAQ (reference sequence). V was cut by 5 bases and J by 6 bases, with 18 bases left in between. The CDR3 DNA is TGTGCCAGCAGCCAAGGGAGTCTCAAGATGGATACGCAGTATTTT. This sequence encodes CASSQGSLKMDTQYF.

The chain has TRBV5-6 and TRBJ2-7; 10 bases agree with TRBD1. V was clipped by 3 bases and J by 4 bases; unmatched bases: 4. CDR3 size: 14 residues. Germline V CDR1 and CDR2: SGHDT, YYEEEE. CDR3 nucleotide sequence: TGTGCCAGCAGCTGGGGACAGGGGATGTACGAGCAGTACTTC. Amino acid sequence: CASSWGQGMYEQYF.

The genes are TRBV7-9 and TRBJ2-6; 8 positions match TRBD1. With V trimmed by 5 bases and J by 0 bases, 9 bases remained unmatched. The CDR3 length is 18 residues. Germline V gives CDR1 SEHNR, CDR2 FQNEAQ (reference sequence). In nucleotides, the CDR3 is TGTGCCAGCAGCCTTCGGGACAGGTTCAACTCTGGGGCCAACGTCCTGACTTTC. Residues: CASSLRDRFNSGANVLTF.

The chain uses TRBV28 and TRBJ1-1; no clear D. Trimming cost V 1 base and J 11 bases, with 14 bases left between them. Germline CDR1 is MDHEN and CDR2 is SYDVKM. The length of the CDR3 is 13 residues. This chain's CDR3 is CASSLSIPPGAFF. The CDR3 DNA reads as TGTGCCAGCAGTTTATCAATCCCCCCCGGGGCTTTCTTT.

The chain recombines TRBV27 with TRBJ2-7; a possible D gene is TRBD1 (5 bases). The CDR3 runs 13 residues. Per germline, CDR1 MNHEY and CDR2 SMNVEV (reference sequence). The V end was cut by 5 bases, the J end by 1 base, with 9 bases between. The CDR3 DNA reads as TGTGCCAGCAGTCATAGGGGATCCTACGAGCAGTACTTC. Translation gives CASSHRGSYEQYF.

This sequence joins TRBV28 and TRBJ1-5, with D possibly matching TRBD1 (6 bases). The CDR3 is 14 amino acids. V was trimmed by 3 bases and J by 7 bases, leaving 13 bases between them. Germline CDR1 and CDR2: MDHEN and SYDVKM. CDR3 amino acids: CASSFGRGGQPQHF. CDR3 sequence (DNA): TGTGCCAGCAGTTTTGGCAGGGGAGGGCAGCCCCAGCATTTT.

The chain combines TRBV6-1 with TRBJ1-2, with 9 nucleotides matching TRBD1. V dropped 4 bases and J dropped 4; count of bases not matched to a gene: 7. There are 15 residues in the CDR3. Germline CDR1 is MNHNS and CDR2 is SASEGT. CDR3: CASSGGQGNSYGYTF. For the CDR3, the DNA is TGTGCCAGCAGTGGGGGACAGGGAAACAGCTATGGCTACACCTTC.

The chain is built from TRBV7-9 and TRBJ1-5; TRBD1 agrees at 8 bases. Trimming removed 5 bases from V and 14 bases from J; junction bases left unmatched: 5. The CDR3 length is 11 residues. Looked up from germline, CDR1 is SEHNR and CDR2 is FQNEAQ (reference sequence). This CDR3 reads CASSIGQGKHF. CDR3 sequence (DNA): TGTGCCAGCAGCATAGGACAGGGCAAGCATTTT.

The chain employs TRBV28 and TRBJ2-2, with D perhaps matching TRBD2 (6 bases). Trimming removed 2 bases at V and 0 bases at J, with 13 bases between. Germline CDR1 is MDHEN and CDR2 is SYDVKM. The CDR3 loop spans 17 amino acids. CDR3 sequence (DNA): TGTGCCAGCAGTTTACGTCGGGGGTCCACGAACACCGGGGAGCTGTTTTTT. Amino acids: CASSLRRGSTNTGELFF.

The V and J genes are TRBV5-4 and TRBJ2-4, with 8 bases matching TRBD2. Germline trimming cut 3 bases from V and 2 bases from J; bases unmatched to any gene: 7. The CDR3 spans 16 residues. CDR1 is SGHNT, CDR2 YYREEE, per germline (reference sequence). The CDR3 sequence: CASSSGLGLTKNIQYF. CDR3 sequence (DNA): TGTGCCAGCAGCTCGGGACTAGGGTTAACCAAAAACATTCAGTACTTC.